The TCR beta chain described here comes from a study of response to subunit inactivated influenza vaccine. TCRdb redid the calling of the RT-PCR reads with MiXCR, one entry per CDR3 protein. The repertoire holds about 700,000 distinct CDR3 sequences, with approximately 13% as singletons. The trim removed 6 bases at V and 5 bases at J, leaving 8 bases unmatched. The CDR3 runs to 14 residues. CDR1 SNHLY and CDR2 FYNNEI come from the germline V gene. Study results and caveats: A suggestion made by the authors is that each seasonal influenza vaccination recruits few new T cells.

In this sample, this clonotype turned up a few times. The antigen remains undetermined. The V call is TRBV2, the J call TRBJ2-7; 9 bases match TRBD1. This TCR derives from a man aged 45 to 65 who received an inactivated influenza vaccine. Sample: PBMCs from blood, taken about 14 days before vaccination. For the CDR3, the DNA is TGTGCCAGCAGCCAACAGGGGGCTTGGGACGAGCAGTACTTC. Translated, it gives CASSQQGAWDEQYF.